These T cell receptor beta chains were read from a single sample in a study of blood T cells in healthy people across ages. From the 5' RACE reads, TCRdb called clonotypes with MiXCR, one entry per CDR3 protein. The table includes about 1,000,000 distinct CDR3 sequences, more than 40% detected once. The sample was blood. The origin of the receptors is a woman in her sixties or seventies in good health. Each CDR3 is given with its conserved first and last residue. D genes are given only for firm matches. Not every row has a clone size; where given, it reads once, few, many or a size class.

D,J,size,V,CDR3,DNA
TRBD2,TRBJ2-3,once,TRBV5-1,CASSSDPGLANSGYF,TGCGCCAGCAGCAGCGATCCGGGACTAGCGAACTCTGGGTATTTT
TRBD2,TRBJ2-7,-,TRBV7-9,CASSSTLAGETFYEQYF,TGTGCCAGCAGCTCAACACTAGCGGGAGAGACTTTCTACGAGCAGTACTTC
TRBD1,TRBJ1-4,few,TRBV2,CASSVQGGDEKLFF,TGTGCCAGCAGTGTACAGGGGGGTGATGAAAAACTGTTTTTT
-,TRBJ2-3,few,TRBV6-1,CASSAPGTAVYF,TGTGCCAGCAGCGCTCCGGGCACGGCGGTGTATTTT
TRBD1,TRBJ2-1,once,TRBV14,CASSRAGTGSPNEQFF,TGTGCCAGCAGCCGGGCCGGGACAGGGTCTCCCAATGAGCAGTTCTTC
TRBD2,TRBJ2-7,once,TRBV3-1,CASSQGGTSGRGEQYF,TGTGCCAGCAGCCAAGGGGGGACTAGCGGGAGAGGCGAGCAGTACTTC
TRBD2,TRBJ2-1,few,TRBV11-2,CASSLGASGRALTYNEQFF,TGTGCCAGCAGCTTAGGGGCTAGCGGGAGGGCCTTAACCTACAATGAGCAGTTCTTC
-,TRBJ1-1,-,TRBV3-1,CASSLRRQSNTEAFF,TGTGCCAGCAGCCTCAGGAGACAGTCGAACACTGAAGCTTTCTTT
-,TRBJ1-1,-,TRBV18,CASSPSPGRNTEAFF,TGTGCCAGCTCACCAAGTCCGGGGCGAAACACTGAAGCTTTCTTT
-,TRBJ2-4,few,TRBV20-1,CSARDPSTGYGQYF,TGCAGTGCTAGAGATCCCTCGACCGGGTACGGGCAGTACTTC
TRBD1,TRBJ2-3,few,TRBV5-5,CASSLVLGGYSTDTQYF,TGTGCCAGCAGCTTGGTCCTAGGGGGCTATTCCACAGATACGCAGTATTTT
TRBD1,TRBJ2-7,-,TRBV9,CASSGDRVSYEQYF,TGTGCCAGCAGCGGCGACAGGGTATCCTACGAGCAGTACTTC
-,TRBJ1-6,-,TRBV28,CASSPSLGNSPLHF,TGTGCCAGCAGTCCCAGCCTTGGGAATTCACCCCTCCACTTT
-,TRBJ2-4,-,TRBV12-3/TRBV12-4,CASTLSVAKNIQYF,TGTGCCAGCACCCTTTCGGTAGCCAAAAACATTCAGTACTTC
TRBD2,TRBJ2-7,-,TRBV20-1,CSAEREGQSYEQYF,TGCAGTGCAGAGCGGGAGGGCCAGTCCTACGAGCAGTACTTC
TRBD2,TRBJ2-3,-,TRBV6-1,CASSEARTSGSTDTQYF,TGTGCCAGCAGTGAAGCGAGGACTAGCGGGAGCACAGATACGCAGTATTTT
-,TRBJ2-7,-,TRBV6-5,CASSYDIASRGVNEQYF,TGTGCCAGCAGTTACGACATTGCGAGCCGGGGAGTCAACGAGCAGTACTTC
-,TRBJ2-1,-,TRBV28,CASSLLDRAYNEQFF,TGTGCCAGCAGTTTGCTAGATCGCGCATACAATGAGCAGTTCTTC
TRBD2,TRBJ2-7,few,TRBV2,CASRSSSGRSYEQYF,TGTGCCAGCCGGAGCTCGAGCGGGAGATCCTACGAGCAGTACTTC
TRBD2,TRBJ2-1,few,TRBV6-2/TRBV6-3,CASSHFQPASGSYNEQFF,TGTGCCAGCAGTCATTTCCAGCCGGCTAGCGGATCCTACAATGAGCAGTTCTTC
-,TRBJ2-7,few,TRBV6-6,CASSYGREYEQYF,TGTGCCAGCAGTTATGGCAGGGAGTACGAGCAGTACTTC
-,TRBJ2-7,-,TRBV6-1,CASSEGGRILYEQYF,TGTGCCAGCAGTGAAGGTGGCCGGATCTTATACGAGCAGTACTTC
TRBD2,TRBJ2-7,-,TRBV12-3/TRBV12-4,CASRTLAGGLYNEQYF,TGTGCCAGCAGAACCCTAGCGGGAGGACTCTACAATGAGCAGTACTTC
-,TRBJ2-3,few,TRBV4-2,CASSQEPIHTDTQYF,TGTGCCAGCAGCCAAGAACCTATACACACAGATACGCAGTATTTT
-,TRBJ1-5,-,TRBV29-1,CSVATGNQPQHF,TGCAGCGTAGCAACAGGGAATCAGCCCCAGCATTTT
TRBD2,TRBJ2-1,few,TRBV20-1,CSAPGSGSGWQFF,TGCAGTGCCCCGGGAAGCGGGAGTGGTTGGCAGTTCTTC
-,TRBJ1-1,-,TRBV6-1,CASNGRPGLNTEAFF,TGTGCCAGCAATGGAAGACCTGGATTGAACACTGAAGCTTTCTTT
-,TRBJ2-5,-,TRBV7-2,CASSPGDRGILETQYF,TGTGCCAGCAGCCCCGGGGACCGGGGGATTTTGGAGACCCAGTACTTC
-,TRBJ2-3,-,TRBV7-3,CASSPQAGTDTQYF,TGTGCCAGCAGCCCCCAAGCGGGCACAGATACGCAGTATTTT
TRBD1,TRBJ1-2,few,TRBV20-1,CSARMGQGTGYGYTF,TGCAGTGCTAGGATGGGACAGGGGACGGGATATGGCTACACCTTC
TRBD2,TRBJ2-7,-,TRBV9,CASSVGLAGGNDEQYF,TGTGCCAGCAGCGTAGGGCTAGCGGGAGGTAATGACGAGCAGTACTTC
TRBD1,TRBJ2-7,many,TRBV7-9,CASTPGQGYEQYF,TGTGCCAGCACCCCGGGACAGGGGTACGAGCAGTACTTC
TRBD1,TRBJ1-1,-,TRBV10-3,CAISDEQGAGNTEAFF,TGTGCCATCAGTGACGAACAGGGGGCCGGTAACACTGAAGCTTTCTTT
TRBD2,TRBJ2-3,-,TRBV7-9,CASSSRTSGRRDTQYF,TGTGCCAGCAGCTCCCGGACTAGCGGGAGGAGAGATACGCAGTATTTT
-,TRBJ2-6,-,TRBV6-1,CASSASGWGGASGANVLTF,TGTGCCAGCAGTGCCAGCGGGTGGGGTGGGGCCTCTGGGGCCAACGTCCTGACTTTC
-,TRBJ2-1,-,TRBV20-1,CSARWPSDEQFF,TGCAGTGCTAGATGGCCTTCCGATGAGCAGTTCTTC
-,TRBJ2-7,few,TRBV5-5,CASSTLAQSYEQYF,TGTGCCAGCAGCACCTTAGCGCAGTCCTACGAGCAGTACTTC
TRBD1,TRBJ1-2,-,TRBV20-1,CSATKGAGYGYTF,TGCAGTGCTACCAAGGGGGCTGGGTATGGCTACACCTTC
-,TRBJ2-5,-,TRBV15,CATSRGGQRRQETQYF,TGTGCCACCAGCCGCGGAGGACAAAGGAGACAAGAGACCCAGTACTTC
-,TRBJ2-3,-,TRBV7-2,CASSLAFGIDTQYF,TGTGCCAGCAGCTTAGCCTTCGGGATAGATACGCAGTATTTT